This T cell receptor beta chain stems from a study of blood T cell repertoires in COVID-19. Turning to the study itself: COVID-19 samples collected from the United States, Italy and Spain covered acute and convalescent phases. T cells, B-cell-depleted T cells, or PBMCs provided the cDNA or gDNA that served as material.

In the source study's methods: Amplifying reference gene primers gave estimates of nucleated cell counts. Measured with immunoSEQ multiplex PCR; TCRdb has only the in-frame clones, and not every one. The D gene and trimming were derived from the DNA, and the V and J assignments and clone size from that table. The sample carries about 250,000 clones, 86% recorded once. The CDR3 extends over 17 amino acids. With 1 base clipped from V and 0 bases from J, the junction kept 5 bases outside the gene matches. Germline CDR1 reads SGHNT; CDR2 reads YENEEA. Material: peripheral blood. J is TRBJ2-3 and V is TRBV11-3, with TRBD2 matching 9 bases. The origin of this receptor is a woman aged 25-40 years with active or convalescent COVID-19. The CDR3 sequence: CASSLGAGGGSTDTQYF. CDR3 nucleotide sequence: TGTGCCAGCAGCTTAGGTGCGGGGGGGGGAAGCACAGATACGCAGTATTTT.